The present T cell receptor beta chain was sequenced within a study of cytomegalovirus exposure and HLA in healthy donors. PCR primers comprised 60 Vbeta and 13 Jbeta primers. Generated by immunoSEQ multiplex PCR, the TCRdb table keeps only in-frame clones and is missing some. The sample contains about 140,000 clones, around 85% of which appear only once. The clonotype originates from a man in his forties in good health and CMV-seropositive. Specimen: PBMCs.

The CDR3 loop is CASVRQENSYEQYF. The CDR3 coding sequence is TGTGCCAGCGTGAGACAGGAAAACTCCTACGAGCAGTACTTC. The V gene is TRBV6-6, the J gene TRBJ2-7, with a tentative D call TRBD1 (6 bases). Germline CDR1 MNHNY, CDR2 SVGAGI (reference sequence). The V and J ends lost 8 bases and 0 bases respectively, with 14 bases between them. The CDR3 covers 14 residues.